Listed below are T cell receptor beta chains from one sample, sequenced in a study of cytomegalovirus exposure and HLA in healthy donors. Assay: immunoSEQ multiplex PCR; the TCRdb copy retains only in-frame clones and omits some. The sample has roughly 50,000 clones, roughly 93% seen once. The specimen sequenced was PBMCs. These receptors originate from a woman younger than 35 in good health and CMV-seropositive. CDR3s include the opening cysteine and the closing phenylalanine or tryptophan. A D gene is named only where the DNA matches it firmly. Only part of the rows carry a size: once, few, many, or a class if the clone is expanded.

v_gene	abundance	d_gene	j_gene	CDR3nt	CDR3aa
TRBV10-3	.	.	TRBJ2-7	TGTGCCATCAGTGATTCCGGGACACAATACGAGCAGTACTTC	CAISDSGTQYEQYF
TRBV5-6	.	.	TRBJ2-1	TGTGCCAGCAGCCCACCTCGGGGAGACTCCTACAATGAGCAGTTCTTC	CASSPPRGDSYNEQFF
TRBV25-1	.	.	TRBJ1-1	TGTGCCAGCAGTGTACAGGGAGGGGGTGAAGCTTTCTTT	CASSVQGGGEAFF
TRBV6-1	.	TRBD2	TRBJ2-7	TGTGCCAGCGAGTGGACTAGCGGCTCCTACGAGCAGTACTTC	CASEWTSGSYEQYF
TRBV29-1	.	.	TRBJ2-5	TGCAGCGTTGAGGTCAACAAGAAAGAGACCCAGTACTTC	CSVEVNKKETQYF
TRBV18	.	TRBD1	TRBJ2-3	TGTGCCAGCTCACAAACAGGGGTTGACACAGATACGCAGTATTTT	CASSQTGVDTDTQYF
TRBV13	.	.	TRBJ2-7	TGTGCCAGCAGCTTAGGCCGGCGGGGAGGAGCCTACGAGCAGTACTTC	CASSLGRRGGAYEQYF
TRBV7-2	.	TRBD1	TRBJ1-2	TGTGCCAGCAGCCCCGGTTTCCAGGGGGAATATGGCTACACCTTC	CASSPGFQGEYGYTF
TRBV6-5	.	.	TRBJ2-1	TGTGCCAGCTGGACAGCTCTTCGCAATGAGCAGTTCTTC	CASWTALRNEQFF
TRBV6-6	.	TRBD1	TRBJ1-2	TGTGCCAGCAGTAGAAAGACAGGGGGTGACTATGGCTACACCTTC	CASSRKTGGDYGYTF
TRBV30	.	.	TRBJ1-2	TGTGCCGGGGACTTAAAGGGGAACTATGGCTACACCTTC	CAGDLKGNYGYTF
TRBV2	.	.	TRBJ2-1	TGTGCCACCAAAGTGGGGCAGGGGTACAATGAGCAGTTCTTC	CATKVGQGYNEQFF
TRBV11-2	.	.	TRBJ1-3	TGTGCCAGCAGCTCGATCGTGGGGGGTGCCGGAAACACCATATATTTT	CASSSIVGGAGNTIYF
TRBV19	.	.	TRBJ2-5	TGTGCCAGTAGTATATCGACAGGTGGGGCTGAACAAGAGACCCAGTACTTC	CASSISTGGAEQETQYF
TRBV7-9	.	TRBD1	TRBJ1-4	TGTGCCAGCAGTCCGGGACAGGGTAATGAAAAACTGTTTTTT	CASSPGQGNEKLFF
TRBV18	once	.	TRBJ1-1	TGTGCCAGCTCACCGCTGGACAGTTCGAACACTGAAGCTTTCTTT	CASSPLDSSNTEAFF
TRBV11-2	.	.	TRBJ1-2	TGTGCCAGCAGCTTATCCCCGGGGGTGGATGGCTACACCTTC	CASSLSPGVDGYTF
TRBV4-1	.	.	TRBJ2-2	TGCGCCAGCAGCCAAGATATTGTAGGGGGAAACACCGGGGAGCTGTTTTTT	CASSQDIVGGNTGELFF
TRBV7-2	.	TRBD2	TRBJ2-2	TGTGCCAGCAGCTTGGGACTAGCGGGGAACACCGGGGAGCTGTTTTTT	CASSLGLAGNTGELFF
TRBV13	.	TRBD1	TRBJ1-6	TGTGCCAGCAGCTTTACAGGGGGCGATTCACCCCTCCACTTT	CASSFTGGDSPLHF
TRBV10-1	once	TRBD1	TRBJ2-3	TGCGCCAGCAGTGAGCCCGGGACAGGGCAAGGTACGCAGTATTTT	CASSEPGTGQGTQYF
TRBV5-1	.	TRBD2	TRBJ2-2	TGCGCCAGCAGCCCCGGGGGGGCCACCGGGGAGCTGTTTTTT	CASSPGGATGELFF
TRBV2	.	.	TRBJ1-1	TGTGCCAGCAGTGAAATATTCGGGGAGGTGGCAGGGAGGAACACTGAAGCTTTCTTT	CASSEIFGEVAGRNTEAFF